The subject of this entry is one T cell receptor beta chain. The sample comes from a study of shared clonotypes between healthy human individuals. Methods used by the authors: ImmunoSEQ output lacked quality scores and full-length reads, limiting matched filtering. Generated by immunoSEQ multiplex PCR, the TCRdb table keeps only in-frame clones and is missing some. V, J and clone size are those of that table, while D and trimming were read from the DNA. The profile shows approximately 2,200,000 clones, 93% of them singletons. Naive CD8 cells comprised CD45RO-negative, CCR7-positively selected cells, excluding terminally differentiated effector memory CD45RA+ cells. The V gene lost 0 bases and the J gene lost 6 bases, with 10 bases spanning the gap. The CDR3 has 14 amino acids. Germline values: CDR1 SGHRS, CDR2 YFSETQ.

V usage is TRBV5-1 and J usage is TRBJ1-5; D possibly corresponds to TRBD1 (5 bases). Sequenced sample: naive CD8+ T cells from PBMCs. This clonotype was sampled from a man between 18 and 35 years old in good health. Some clones in this sample may be carry-over from other donors' samples. Written as DNA, the CDR3 is TGCGCCAGCAGCTTGGGGCCAGGGAGTCAGCCCCAGCATTTT. Protein sequence: CASSLGPGSQPQHF. The variable domain in full, completed from reference TRBV5-1 and TRBJ1-5, reads KAGVTQTPRYLIKTRGQQVTLSCSPISGHRSVSWYQQTPGQGLQFLFEYFSETQRNKGNFPGRFSGRQFSNSRSEMNVSTLELGDSALYLCASSLGPGSQPQHFGDGTRLSIL.